Listed below are T cell receptor beta chains from one sample, sequenced in a study of blood T cell repertoires in COVID-19. Profiled with immunoSEQ multiplex PCR; TCRdb holds only in-frame clones, not every one. The sample has tens of thousands of clones; 91% are singletons. Material for sequencing was peripheral blood. These TCRs come from a human donor in a cohort sampled during active COVID-19. Each CDR3 is given with its conserved first and last residue. A D gene is named only where the DNA matches it firmly. Clone sizes are given selectively: once, few, many, or a class where the clone is expanded.

cdr3_nt	cdr3_aa	d_call	j_call	v_call	clone_size
TGCGCCAGCAGCTTGCTGGGACAGGGCACTGAAGCTTTCTTT	CASSLLGQGTEAFF	TRBD1	TRBJ1-1	TRBV5-1	.
TGTGCCAGCAGTCTTCCGGGACAGGGGTATTCACCCCTCCACTTT	CASSLPGQGYSPLHF	TRBD1	TRBJ1-6	TRBV28	.
TGTGCCAGCAGCGGTCAGGTCCTTATGAACACTGAAGCTTTCTTT	CASSGQVLMNTEAFF	.	TRBJ1-1	TRBV14	once
TGTGCCAGCAGCTTGCTGAGCTCTGGAAACACCATATATTTT	CASSLLSSGNTIYF	.	TRBJ1-3	TRBV5-5	.
TGCGCCAGCAGCCAAGCATCTAGGAGGGCGGGGGGGAGCAAAAACATTCAGTACTTC	CASSQASRRAGGSKNIQYF	TRBD2	TRBJ2-4	TRBV4-3	.
TGTGCCAGCAGTTACGTTGGCGGGAGGGCCGACGATACGCAGTATTTT	CASSYVGGRADDTQYF	TRBD2	TRBJ2-3	TRBV6-5	.
TGTGCCAGCAGCTCTGGACAGGGGCTGTTCACTGAAGCTTTCTTT	CASSSGQGLFTEAFF	TRBD1	TRBJ1-1	TRBV7-9	.
TGCGCCAGCAGTGTGACTACCGGGAACACTGAAGCTTTCTTT	CASSVTTGNTEAFF	.	TRBJ1-1	TRBV5-1	once
TGTGCCAGCAGCCCGGGGGCGGGGGGGGTTACAGATACGCAGTATTTT	CASSPGAGGVTDTQYF	TRBD2	TRBJ2-3	TRBV3-1/TRBV3-2	.
TGCGCCAGCAGACTAAATACTGGGGCCAACGTCCTGACTTTC	CASRLNTGANVLTF	.	TRBJ2-6	TRBV4-1	.
TGTGCCAGCAGCGTCACTAGCGGAGCCGGGGAGCTGTTTTTT	CASSVTSGAGELFF	TRBD2	TRBJ2-2	TRBV9	.
TGTGCCAGCAGTTACTACGAGTACGAGCAGTACTTC	CASSYYEYEQYF	.	TRBJ2-7	TRBV6-2/TRBV6-3	.
TGTGCCAGCAGCGCGACAGGGAACACTGAAGCTTTCTTT	CASSATGNTEAFF	.	TRBJ1-1	TRBV9	.
TGTGCCAGCAGCCAAGATCGGGTAGACGTGAGCTCCTACAATGAGCAGTTCTTC	CASSQDRVDVSSYNEQFF	.	TRBJ2-1	TRBV4-2	once
TGTGCCAGCAGCCCAAAGGGGGCCTCTAGCACAGATACGCAGTATTTT	CASSPKGASSTDTQYF	TRBD1	TRBJ2-3	TRBV7-9	.
TGTGCCAGCAGCAGCTTAAAGGGGACTGAAGCTTTCTTT	CASSSLKGTEAFF	.	TRBJ1-1	TRBV6-1	.
TGTGCCAGCCAGTCTGGAAACACCATATATTTT	CASQSGNTIYF	.	TRBJ1-3	TRBV6-5	.
TGTGCCAGCAGCCACAGACAGGGATGCCGCACAGATACGCAGTATTTT	CASSHRQGCRTDTQYF	TRBD1	TRBJ2-3	TRBV3-1/TRBV3-2	.
TGTGCCAGTAGTATCCCAGGTGGGAACATTCAGTACTTC	CASSIPGGNIQYF	.	TRBJ2-4	TRBV19	.
TGTGCCAGCAGGGCGGGACTAGCGGCACTCTCCTACGAGCAGTACTTC	CASRAGLAALSYEQYF	TRBD2	TRBJ2-7	TRBV2	.
TGTGCCAGCAGTGTGAACGGGGGGAATTACAATGAGCAGTTCTTC	CASSVNGGNYNEQFF	TRBD2	TRBJ2-1	TRBV2	.
TGTGCCAGCAGCCTTAGGGTAGCGGGAGGTGGAGATACGCAGTATTTT	CASSLRVAGGGDTQYF	TRBD2	TRBJ2-3	TRBV7-3	.
TGTGCCAGCAGCCAGGGACAGGGGTATACGCAGTATTTT	CASSQGQGYTQYF	TRBD1	TRBJ2-3	TRBV28	.
TGTGCCAGTAAGGGGGCAGGCATTCAGTACTTC	CASKGAGIQYF	TRBD1	TRBJ2-4	TRBV19	.
TGTGCCAGTAGTATTCCAGGGGTCCCCTCCTACGAGCAGTACTTC	CASSIPGVPSYEQYF	.	TRBJ2-7	TRBV19	.
TGCGCCAGCAGTCAATCGGGAGGGGGGGCCTCTGGAAACACCATATATTTT	CASSQSGGGASGNTIYF	.	TRBJ1-3	TRBV23-1	once
TGCAGTTCCCCAGGGCCCTACGAGCAGTACTTC	CSSPGPYEQYF	.	TRBJ2-7	TRBV20-1	few
TGTGCCAGCAGCTTAGTCTACAGATACACAGATACGCAGTATTTT	CASSLVYRYTDTQYF	.	TRBJ2-3	TRBV11-2	.
TGTGCCAGTAGTCCGAGAGAGCGCGAGCAGTACTTC	CASSPREREQYF	.	TRBJ2-7	TRBV19	.
TGTGCCAGCAGGACTAGCGGGGGGGCCGGCAAAAACATTCAGTACTTC	CASRTSGGAGKNIQYF	TRBD2	TRBJ2-4	TRBV2	.
TGTGCCAGCAGCGTAGGACACAATTTCCAGCCCCAGCATTTT	CASSVGHNFQPQHF	.	TRBJ1-5	TRBV9	.
TGTGCCAGCAGTCCTGTCTTGTGGGCAAACACTGAAGCTTTCTTT	CASSPVLWANTEAFF	.	TRBJ1-1	TRBV27	.
TGTGCCAGCAGACTACCCGGGACAGGGGCGGGGTTGCACTTC	CASRLPGTGAGLHF	TRBD1	TRBJ2-4	TRBV28	once
TGTGCCAGCAGCGGGAGGGCCACCTACGAGCAGTACTTC	CASSGRATYEQYF	TRBD2	TRBJ2-7	TRBV6-5	.
TGTGCCAGCAGTGGAGGACTAGCGGGAACGAATGAGCAGTTCTTC	CASSGGLAGTNEQFF	TRBD2	TRBJ2-1	TRBV6-4	.
TGCGCCAGCAGCAACACCATCGAGGGGGGGCCCGGGGAGCTGTTTTTT	CASSNTIEGGPGELFF	.	TRBJ2-2	TRBV10-1	.
TGTGCCAGCAACTTCCGGGACAGGGGTGTTCGTGAGCAGTTCTTC	CASNFRDRGVREQFF	TRBD1	TRBJ2-1	TRBV28	.
TGCAGCGTCGGGACAGGCGTGGAGACCGGGGAGCTGTTTTTT	CSVGTGVETGELFF	TRBD1	TRBJ2-2	TRBV29-1	.
TGTGCCAGCAGCTTAACAGGGCCTCGGACCCAGTACTTC	CASSLTGPRTQYF	.	TRBJ2-5	TRBV7-9	.
TGCGCCAGCAGCGGAGGGACAGGGGGTAGCAATCAGCCCCAGCATTTT	CASSGGTGGSNQPQHF	TRBD1	TRBJ1-5	TRBV5-1	.
TGCGCCAGCAGCTTTGCAGCGGGGGGGCATGGAGATACGCAGTATTTT	CASSFAAGGHGDTQYF	TRBD2	TRBJ2-3	TRBV5-1	.
TGCGCCAGCAGCTTGGGTCCTAGCGGCACTTCCTACGAGCAGTACTTC	CASSLGPSGTSYEQYF	TRBD2	TRBJ2-7	TRBV5-1	.
TGTGCCAGCAGCTTACGGACAGGGCCCTACGAGCAGTACTTC	CASSLRTGPYEQYF	TRBD1	TRBJ2-7	TRBV7-2	once
TGTGCCAGCAGCTTCACAGGGGCGCCGGAGCTGTTTTTT	CASSFTGAPELFF	TRBD1	TRBJ2-2	TRBV11-3	.
TGTGCCACCAGTGATGCTGGACAGGGGGATGAGCAGTTCTTC	CATSDAGQGDEQFF	TRBD1	TRBJ2-1	TRBV24-1	few
TGTGCCAGCAGCTTAGGGGGGACAGATACGCAGTATTTT	CASSLGGTDTQYF	.	TRBJ2-3	TRBV7-3	.
TGTGCCAGCAGTGAAGCCGACTATGGCTACACCTTC	CASSEADYGYTF	.	TRBJ1-2	TRBV6-1	.
TGTGCCAGCAGCCCGACGGTTGTGGGACTAGGATACGATGAGCAGTTCTTC	CASSPTVVGLGYDEQFF	TRBD2	TRBJ2-1	TRBV7-6	.
TGCGCCAGCCGCTCTGTAGCGCAGAGCTCCTACGAGCAGTACTTC	CASRSVAQSSYEQYF	.	TRBJ2-7	TRBV5-1	.
TGTGCCAGCAGCCCCCAGCAGGGGGAGCGGTATGGCTACACCTTC	CASSPQQGERYGYTF	TRBD1	TRBJ1-2	TRBV7-2	.
TGTGCCAGCAGCAAAGTCAAGGACTTGTTATACGAGCAGTACTTC	CASSKVKDLLYEQYF	.	TRBJ2-7	TRBV21-1	.
TGTGCCATCAGTGAGGAGCGCCAGGGTCAGTACTTC	CAISEERQGQYF	.	TRBJ2-7	TRBV10-3	.
TGTGCCAGCGGAGGGTCTCTAGACGCCTACGAGCAGTACTTC	CASGGSLDAYEQYF	.	TRBJ2-7	TRBV28	.
TGTGCCAGCAGCTTATCGGGTGGGACAGAGGGATTCTTT	CASSLSGGTEGFF	TRBD1	TRBJ1-1	TRBV7-9	.
TGTGCCACCAGCAGAATCGGGACGGGGACTTATGGCTACACCTTC	CATSRIGTGTYGYTF	.	TRBJ1-2	TRBV15	.